This TCR beta chain was captured by sequencing in a study of cytomegalovirus exposure and HLA in healthy donors. Study outcomes and limitations: Some highly shared sequence variants likely arose as a pipeline artifact.

Comments on this clone: Its antigen is unidentified.

Both 60 Vbeta primers and 13 Jbeta primers went into the PCR. Method: immunoSEQ multiplex PCR; TCRdb's copy keeps in-frame clones and lacks some. The sample holds fewer than 250,000 clones, 83% seen once. Material: PBMCs. The clonotype originates from a girl aged 10-17 years in good health and CMV-seronegative.

The CDR3 nucleotides read TGTGCCAGCAGCTCCGGGACAGGCTCCTACGAGCAGTACTTC. It specifies CASSSGTGSYEQYF. This rearrangement joins TRBV7-2 to TRBJ2-7, with 8 bases identical to TRBD1. V was pared by 4 bases and J by 0 bases, with 2 bases of the junction left unmatched. This CDR3 is 14 amino acids long. Looked up from germline, CDR1 is SGHTA and CDR2 is FQGNSA.